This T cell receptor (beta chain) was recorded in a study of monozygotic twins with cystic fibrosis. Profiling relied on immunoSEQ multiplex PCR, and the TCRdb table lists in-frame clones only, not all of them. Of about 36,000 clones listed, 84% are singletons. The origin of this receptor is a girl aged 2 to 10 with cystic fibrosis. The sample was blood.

CDR3 region: CASSQEGEGETQYF. DNA of the CDR3: TGCGCCAGCAGCCAAGAAGGGGAGGGGGAGACCCAGTACTTC. The chain uses TRBV4-1 and TRBJ2-5; 7 nucleotides agree with TRBD2. The CDR3 has 14 residues. Germline values: CDR1 MGHRA, CDR2 YSYEKL. V lost 0 bases, J lost 5 bases, and 3 bases stayed unmatched.